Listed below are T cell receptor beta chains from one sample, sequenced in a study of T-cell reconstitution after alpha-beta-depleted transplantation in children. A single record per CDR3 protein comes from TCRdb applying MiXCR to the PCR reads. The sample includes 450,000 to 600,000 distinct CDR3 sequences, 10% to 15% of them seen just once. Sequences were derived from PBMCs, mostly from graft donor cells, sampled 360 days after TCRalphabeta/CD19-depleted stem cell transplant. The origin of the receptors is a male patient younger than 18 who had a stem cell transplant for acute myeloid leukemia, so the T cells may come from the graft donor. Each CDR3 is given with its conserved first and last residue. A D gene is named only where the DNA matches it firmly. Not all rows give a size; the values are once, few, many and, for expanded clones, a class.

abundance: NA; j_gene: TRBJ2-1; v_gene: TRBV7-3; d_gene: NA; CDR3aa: CASSLRVGEPPYNEQFF; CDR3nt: TGTGCCAGCAGCTTAAGGGTGGGAGAACCTCCCTACAATGAGCAGTTCTTC
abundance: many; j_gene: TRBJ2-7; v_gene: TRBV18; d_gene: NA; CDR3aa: CASSPLRQGPYEQYF; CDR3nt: TGTGCCAGCTCACCCCTCAGGCAGGGGCCTTACGAGCAGTACTTC
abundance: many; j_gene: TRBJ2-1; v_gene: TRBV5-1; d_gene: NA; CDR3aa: CASSPRVAPSEQFF; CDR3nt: TGCGCCAGCAGCCCGCGGGTAGCCCCCAGTGAGCAGTTCTTC
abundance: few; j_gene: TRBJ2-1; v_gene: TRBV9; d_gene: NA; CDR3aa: CASSVEAASYNEQFF; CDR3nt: TGTGCCAGCAGCGTAGAAGCGGCCTCCTACAATGAGCAGTTCTTC
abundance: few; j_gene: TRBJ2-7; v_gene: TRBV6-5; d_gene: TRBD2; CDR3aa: CASSYRGLADYSYEQYF; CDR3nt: TGTGCCAGCAGTTACCGTGGACTAGCGGACTACAGCTACGAGCAGTACTTC
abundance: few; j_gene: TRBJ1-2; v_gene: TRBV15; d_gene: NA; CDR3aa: CATSTHIDRWYGYTF; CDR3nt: TGTGCCACCAGCACACACATCGACAGGTGGTACGGCTACACCTTC
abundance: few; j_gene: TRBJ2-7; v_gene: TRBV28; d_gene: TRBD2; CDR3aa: CASSLQAGVNYEQYF; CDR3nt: TGTGCCAGCAGTTTACAAGCGGGAGTTAACTACGAGCAGTACTTC
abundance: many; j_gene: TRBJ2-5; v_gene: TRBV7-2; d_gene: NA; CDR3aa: CASSLVYETQYF; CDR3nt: TGTGCCAGCAGCTTAGTGTACGAGACCCAGTACTTC
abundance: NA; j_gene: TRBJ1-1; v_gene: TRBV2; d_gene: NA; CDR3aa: CASSVKENTEAFF; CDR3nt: TGTGCCAGCAGTGTAAAGGAGAACACTGAAGCTTTCTTT
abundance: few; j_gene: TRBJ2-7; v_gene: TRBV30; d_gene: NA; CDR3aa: CAWSLPTVSRSYEQYF; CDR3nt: TGTGCCTGGAGTCTCCCGACAGTCTCCCGGTCCTACGAGCAGTACTTC
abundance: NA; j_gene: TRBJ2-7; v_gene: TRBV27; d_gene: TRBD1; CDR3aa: CASSPPGQGATSYEQYF; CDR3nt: TGTGCCAGCAGTCCACCGGGACAGGGGGCGACTAGCTACGAGCAGTACTTC
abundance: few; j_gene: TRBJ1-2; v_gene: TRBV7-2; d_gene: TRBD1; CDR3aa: CASSYGQEANYGYTF; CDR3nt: TGTGCCAGCAGCTATGGACAGGAAGCTAACTATGGCTACACCTTC
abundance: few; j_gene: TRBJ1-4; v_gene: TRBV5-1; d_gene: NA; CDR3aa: CASSTGRYEKLFF; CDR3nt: TGCGCCAGCAGCACCGGACGGTATGAAAAACTGTTTTTT
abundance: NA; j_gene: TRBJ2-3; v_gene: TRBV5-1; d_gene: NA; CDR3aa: CASSLAPTLDADTQYF; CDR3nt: TGCGCCAGCAGCTTGGCTCCGACTTTAGACGCAGATACGCAGTATTTT
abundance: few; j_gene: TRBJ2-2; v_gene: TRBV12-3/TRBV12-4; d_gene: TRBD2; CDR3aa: CASSRTSGRWDTGELFF; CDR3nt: TGTGCCAGCAGTCGGACTAGCGGGAGGTGGGACACCGGGGAGCTGTTTTTT
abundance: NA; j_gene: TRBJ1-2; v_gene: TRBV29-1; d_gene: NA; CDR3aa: CSVASPDAFSYGYTF; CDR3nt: TGCAGCGTTGCGTCGCCAGATGCCTTTAGCTATGGCTACACCTTC
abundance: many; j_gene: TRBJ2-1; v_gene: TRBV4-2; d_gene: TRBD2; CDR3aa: CASSQEAGLAGGIWSSYNEQFF; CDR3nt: TGTGCCAGCAGCCAAGAGGCGGGACTAGCGGGAGGAATATGGAGCTCCTACAATGAGCAGTTCTTC
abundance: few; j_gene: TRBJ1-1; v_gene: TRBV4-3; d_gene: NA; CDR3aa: CASSQERRVNTEAFF; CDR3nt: TGCGCCAGCAGCCAAGAGCGACGCGTGAACACTGAAGCTTTCTTT
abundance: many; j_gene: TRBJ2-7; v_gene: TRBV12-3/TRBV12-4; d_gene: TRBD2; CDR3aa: CASSGTKYPYEQYF; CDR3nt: TGTGCCAGCAGTGGGACTAAGTATCCCTACGAGCAGTACTTC
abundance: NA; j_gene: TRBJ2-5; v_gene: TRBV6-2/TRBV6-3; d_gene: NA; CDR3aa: CASIDTGTPEETQYF; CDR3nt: TGTGCCAGCATCGACACCGGGACCCCTGAAGAGACCCAGTACTTC
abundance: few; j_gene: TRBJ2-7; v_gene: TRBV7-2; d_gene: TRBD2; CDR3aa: CASSYGLSGFSYEQYF; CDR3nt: TGTGCCAGCAGCTACGGACTTAGCGGGTTCTCCTACGAGCAGTACTTC
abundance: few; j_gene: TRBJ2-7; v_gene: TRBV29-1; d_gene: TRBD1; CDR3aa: CSVEAGQGPYEQYF; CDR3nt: TGCAGCGTTGAAGCGGGACAGGGCCCCTACGAGCAGTACTTC
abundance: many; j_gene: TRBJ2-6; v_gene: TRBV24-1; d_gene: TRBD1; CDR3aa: CATSDDRAGANVLTF; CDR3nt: TGTGCCACCAGTGACGACAGGGCTGGGGCCAACGTCCTGACTTTC
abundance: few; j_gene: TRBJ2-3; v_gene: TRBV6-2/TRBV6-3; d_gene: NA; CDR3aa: CASSYPSVSAYF; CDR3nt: TGTGCCAGCAGTTATCCTAGCGTCTCGGCGTATTTT
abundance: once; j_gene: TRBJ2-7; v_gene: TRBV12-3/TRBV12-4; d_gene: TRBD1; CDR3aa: CASSRFGQGHPHYEQYF; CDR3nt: TGTGCCAGCAGCCGATTCGGACAGGGACACCCCCACTACGAGCAGTACTTC
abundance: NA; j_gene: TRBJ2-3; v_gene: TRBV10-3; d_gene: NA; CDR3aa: CAIGALQTTDTQYF; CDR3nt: TGTGCCATCGGGGCTCTTCAGACTACAGATACGCAGTATTTT
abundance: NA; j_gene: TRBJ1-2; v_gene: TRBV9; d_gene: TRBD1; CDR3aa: CASSVAVSGTANGYTF; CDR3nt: TGTGCCAGCAGCGTAGCCGTCAGCGGGACAGCGAATGGCTACACCTTC
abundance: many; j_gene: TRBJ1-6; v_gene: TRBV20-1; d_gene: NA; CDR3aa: CSARRTSLNSPLHF; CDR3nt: TGCAGTGCTAGGAGGACAAGCTTAAATTCACCCCTCCACTTT
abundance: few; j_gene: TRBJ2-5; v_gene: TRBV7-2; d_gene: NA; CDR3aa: CASSLRLQETQYF; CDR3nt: TGTGCCAGCAGCCTCAGGTTACAAGAGACCCAGTACTTC
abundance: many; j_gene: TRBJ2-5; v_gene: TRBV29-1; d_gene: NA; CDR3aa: CSVEDLDETQYF; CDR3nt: TGCAGCGTTGAAGATCTAGACGAGACCCAGTACTTC
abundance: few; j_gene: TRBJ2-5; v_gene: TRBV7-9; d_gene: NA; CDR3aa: CASSLGVSSVQRETQYF; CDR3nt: TGTGCCAGCAGCTTAGGTGTTTCTAGCGTCCAAAGGGAGACCCAGTACTTC
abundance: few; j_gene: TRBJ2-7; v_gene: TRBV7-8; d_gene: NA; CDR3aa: CASSPLEQFGEQYF; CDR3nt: TGTGCCAGCAGCCCACTGGAACAGTTTGGCGAGCAGTACTTC
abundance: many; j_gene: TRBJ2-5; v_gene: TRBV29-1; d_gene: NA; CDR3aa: CSVDWKWGLQETQYF; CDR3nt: TGCAGCGTTGACTGGAAGTGGGGTCTTCAAGAGACCCAGTACTTC
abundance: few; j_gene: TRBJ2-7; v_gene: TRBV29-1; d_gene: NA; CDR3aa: CSVDMGRGSYEQYF; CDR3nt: TGCAGCGTTGATATGGGGCGGGGCTCCTACGAGCAGTACTTC
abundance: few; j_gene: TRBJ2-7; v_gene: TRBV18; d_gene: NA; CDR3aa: CASSRLRVPSYEQYF; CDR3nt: TGTGCCAGCTCCCGGTTAAGGGTGCCCTCCTACGAGCAGTACTTC